These 30 T cell receptor beta chains came from one sample sequenced in a study of shared clonotypes between healthy human individuals. Produced via immunoSEQ multiplex PCR; TCRdb's table is partial and in-frame only. Among some 2,500,000 clones listed, approximately 93% were seen once. Material: naive CD4+ T cells from PBMCs. Subset: CD45RA+ positively selected. Receptors originate from a man between 18 and 29 years old in good health. Some clones in this sample may be carry-over from other donors' samples.

This chain joins TRBV25-1 and TRBJ1-1; 7 bases are a match to TRBD1. The CDR3 has 16 residues. CDR1 is MGHDK and CDR2 is SYGVNS in the germline V gene. Germline trimming cut 6 bases from V and 1 base from J; bases unmatched to any gene: 11. CDR3 residues: CASSSERGLGNTEAFF. The CDR3 DNA is TGTGCCAGCAGCTCGGAAAGGGGGCTTGGGAACACTGAAGCTTTCTTT.

The chain combines TRBV28 with TRBJ1-2, with a weak D call TRBD1 (5 bases). Germline loops: CDR1 MDHEN, CDR2 SYDVKM. The CDR3 loop spans 15 amino acids. Trimming left V 1 base short and J 4 bases short, with 13 bases between. This chain's CDR3 is CASSLSVQGPYGYTF. CDR3 nucleotides: TGTGCCAGCAGTTTATCTGTCCAGGGACCCTATGGCTACACCTTC.

This clone came up once. The rearrangement links TRBV27 to TRBJ2-1; 7 bases are shared with TRBD2. V shed 0 bases, J shed 4 bases, and the junction held 15 bases outside the gene matches. Germline loops: CDR1 MNHEY, CDR2 SMNVEV (reference sequence). The CDR3 sequence is 19 residues long. In DNA, the CDR3 is TGTGCCAGCAGTTTATCGAAGACGGGACTACTGTCTGGGTACAATGAGCAGTTCTTC. It encodes CASSLSKTGLLSGYNEQFF.

This chain joins TRBV5-1 and TRBJ2-7; 9 bases are shared with TRBD2. V shed 7 bases and J 6 bases; nucleotides not matched to a gene: 8. Germline V gene data show CDR1 as SGHRS and CDR2 as YFSETQ. This CDR3 contains 13 residues. CDR3 sequence: CASSSGRPPEQYF. Written as DNA, the CDR3 is TGCGCCAGCTCAAGCGGGAGGCCGCCCGAGCAGTACTTC.

This chain joins TRBV28 and TRBJ1-1; D unresolved. Germline V gene sequence: CDR1 MDHEN, CDR2 SYDVKM. Deletions cut 3 bases from V and 8 bases from J, with 13 bases between. The CDR3 spans 13 residues. The CDR3 nucleotides read TGTGCCAGCAGTTTGGACGGCGGACTCGAAGCTTTCTTT. Translated: CASSLDGGLEAFF. The full variable domain, in which reference TRBV28 and TRBJ1-1 provide the parts outside the CDR3, is DVKVTQSSRYLVKRTGEKVFLECVQDMDHENMFWYRQDPGLGLRLIYFSYDVKMKEKGDIPEGYSVSREKKERFSLILESASTNQTSMYLCASSLDGGLEAFFGQGTRLTVV.

Comments on this clone: Other DNA sequences within the sample encode an identical CDR3. The CDR3 bases are TGTGCCAGTGGAGGAGGACAGGGAGGGGAGCAGTACTTC. Translating gives CASGGGQGGEQYF. This sequence joins TRBV19 and TRBJ2-7; D might be TRBD1 (8 bases). V lost 8 bases to trimming and J lost 7 bases, with 18 bases between them. This CDR3 region has 13 residues. CDR1 LNHDA and CDR2 SQIVND come from the germline V gene (reference sequence).

V usage is TRBV6-5 and J usage is TRBJ1-1, with 11 nucleotides matching TRBD1. The CDR3 spans 15 residues. J was trimmed by 4 bases and V by 5 bases; bases with no gene match: 6. Germline lookup yields CDR1 MNHEY and CDR2 SVGAGI. CDR3 residues: CASSKDRGQLTEAFF. DNA of the CDR3: TGTGCCAGCAGTAAGGACAGGGGGCAACTCACTGAAGCTTTCTTT.

Written as DNA, the CDR3 is TGTGCCAGCAGCTCAAAATACAGGGGGACGACTACTGAAGCTTTCTTT. Its translation: CASSSKYRGTTTEAFF. The chain has TRBV7-8 and TRBJ1-1; 8 bases map to TRBD1. The CDR3 is 16 amino acids. The germline CDR1 and CDR2 sequences are SGHVS and FQNEAQ. Trimming at V came to 4 bases and at J to 5 bases, leaving 12 bases not matched to a gene.

This chain connects TRBV19 to TRBJ2-3, with 13 bases that match TRBD2. Germline CDR1 and CDR2: LNHDA and SQIVND (reference sequence). With 3 bases clipped from V and 2 bases from J, the junction kept 11 bases outside the gene matches. The length of the CDR3 is 19 residues. The CDR3 spells CASSIRTSGRHQHTDTQYF. The CDR3 bases are TGTGCCAGTAGTATTAGGACTAGCGGGAGACACCAGCACACAGATACGCAGTATTTT.

This clone appeared a few times. This CDR3 is also generated by other DNA sequences in the sample. The chain joins TRBV28 to TRBJ1-1; no clear D gene. Looked up from germline, CDR1 is MDHEN and CDR2 is SYDVKM. This CDR3 region has 12 residues. Between the trimmed V and J ends, which lost 6 bases and 2 bases, there was a span of 7 bases. DNA of the CDR3: TGTGCCAGCAGACCATTAAACACTGAAGCTTTCTTT. Its translation is CASRPLNTEAFF.

Concerning this clone: This sample includes further DNA sequences coding for the same CDR3. The rearrangement links TRBV2 to TRBJ2-1; D remains ambiguous. This CDR3 comprises 14 residues. CDR1 and CDR2 from the germline V gene are SNHLY and FYNNEI. V lost 3 bases and J 0 bases, leaving 6 bases between the germline ends. CDR3: CASSEVSSYNEQFF. The DNA for the CDR3 is TGTGCCAGCAGTGAGGTGAGCTCCTACAATGAGCAGTTCTTC.

The chain carries TRBV14 and TRBJ1-5, with D unclear. The V and J ends lost 4 bases and 3 bases respectively, with 7 bases between them. CDR3 length: 13 residues. CDR1 and CDR2 from the germline V gene are SGHDN and FVKESK. The CDR3 spells CASSPNINQPQHF. The CDR3 bases are TGTGCCAGCAGCCCCAATATCAATCAGCCCCAGCATTTT.

The V and J genes are TRBV5-8 and TRBJ1-5; 9 nucleotides align to TRBD1. The CDR3 covers 19 residues. Germline V gives CDR1 SGHTS, CDR2 YDEGEE. V dropped 3 bases and J dropped 3; count of bases not matched to a gene: 16. The CDR3 nucleotides are TGTGCCAGCAGCTACTACCGGGACAGGGTGCTGGTGGCCAATCAGCCCCAGCATTTT. As protein: CASSYYRDRVLVANQPQHF.

V is TRBV19 and J is TRBJ2-1; D gene ambiguous. Per germline, CDR1 LNHDA and CDR2 SQIVND (reference sequence). Trimming stripped 0 bases from V and 1 base from J, with 4 bases between. The CDR3 sequence is 14 residues long. In DNA form, the CDR3 reads TGTGCCAGTAGTATAGATAAGTCCTACAATGAGCAGTTCTTC. It encodes CASSIDKSYNEQFF.

The chain has TRBV5-7 and TRBJ2-4; 7 positions agree with TRBD1. TRBV5-7 is annotated as an ORF whose role is uncertain. The CDR3 is made up of 16 amino acids. The J segment lost 1 base and the V segment lost 4 bases, leaving 8 bases of the junction unmatched. CDR3 region: CASSRPTGTAKNIQYF. CDR3 nucleotide sequence: TGTGCCAGCAGCCGCCCGACAGGGACGGCCAAAAACATTCAGTACTTC.

The rearrangement links TRBV19 to TRBJ2-1; D unresolved. The germline V and J ends were trimmed by 7 bases and 4 bases, with 11 bases remaining between them. The germline CDR1 and CDR2 sequences are LNHDA and SQIVND (reference sequence). The CDR3 contains 13 residues. The CDR3 region is CASTPRGYNEQFF. CDR3 DNA sequence: TGTGCCAGTACCCCCCGCGGTTACAATGAGCAGTTCTTC.

This chain connects TRBV5-5 to TRBJ2-1; 8 nucleotides align to TRBD2. V was pared by 0 bases and J by 0 bases, with 11 bases of the junction left unmatched. CDR3 size: 19 residues. Per germline, CDR1 SGHKS and CDR2 YYEKEE (reference sequence). The CDR3 nucleotides read TGTGCCAGCAGCTTGGTGGGTAGCGGGACAATCAGCTCCTACAATGAGCAGTTCTTC. This codes for CASSLVGSGTISSYNEQFF.

A word on this clone: The same CDR3 arises from other DNA sequences in this sample as well. The chain employs TRBV27 and TRBJ2-7; the D gene is possibly TRBD2 (5 bases). V lost 2 bases and J 2 bases, leaving 13 bases between the germline ends. The CDR3 consists of 15 residues. Germline CDR1 and CDR2: MNHEY and SMNVEV (reference sequence). As DNA, the CDR3 is TGTGCCAGCAGTTTAACGGCGGGTGGTGCCTACGAGCAGTACTTC. This gives the protein CASSLTAGGAYEQYF.

This clone was seen just once. The chain recombines TRBV28 with TRBJ2-3; TRBD2 matches 16 bases. CDR1 is MDHEN, CDR2 SYDVKM, per germline. The CDR3 is 18 amino acids. Unmatched junction bases numbered 15, after V lost 10 bases and J lost 5 bases. This CDR3 is CAIHPAGLAGGPGDTQYF. The DNA of the CDR3 is TGTGCCATTCACCCGGCGGGACTAGCGGGAGGGCCGGGAGATACGCAGTATTTT. Full variable domain (rest looked up from reference TRBV28 and TRBJ2-3): DVKVTQSSRYLVKRTGEKVFLECVQDMDHENMFWYRQDPGLGLRLIYFSYDVKMKEKGDIPEGYSVSREKKERFSLILESASTNQTSMYLCAIHPAGLAGGPGDTQYFGPGTRLTVL.

V is TRBV10-1 and J is TRBJ2-2; D unclear. The CDR3 is 13 amino acids. Germline V lookup: CDR1 WNHNN, CDR2 SYGVQD (reference sequence). Trimming shortened V by 2 bases and J by 6 bases, and 7 bases separated the two germline ends. The CDR3 is CASSERPSGELFF. The CDR3 nucleotides read TGCGCCAGCAGTGAGCGGCCCTCCGGGGAGCTGTTTTTT.

The chain uses TRBV5-1 and TRBJ2-3; weak D call: TRBD1 (6 bases). Looked up from germline, CDR1 is SGHRS and CDR2 is YFSETQ. The CDR3 runs to 17 residues. V was pared by 0 bases and J by 3 bases, with 17 bases between. For the CDR3, the DNA is TGCGCCAGCAGCTTGGCCCCAGGGGCACGTCTGACAGATACGCAGTATTTT. This gives the protein CASSLAPGARLTDTQYF.

This clone was counted once. The chain uses TRBV7-9 and TRBJ2-5; possibly TRBD1 for D (6 bases). The CDR3 is 11 amino acids. Between the trimmed V and J ends, which lost 8 bases and 6 bases, there was a span of 10 bases. Germline CDR1 SEHNR, CDR2 FQNEAQ (reference sequence). The CDR3 coding sequence is TGTGCCAGCGGGGGCATCCAGACCCAGTACTTC. Translated, it gives CASGGIQTQYF.

This rearrangement joins TRBV5-6 to TRBJ2-2, with 12 bases that match TRBD2. With V trimmed by 4 bases and J by 5 bases, 6 bases remained unmatched. Germline V gene lookup returns CDR1 SGHDT and CDR2 YYEEEE. The CDR3 has 16 residues. The DNA of the CDR3 is TGTGCCAGCAGCACGCTAGCGGGAGGGCCAACCGGGGAGCTGTTTTTT. Its protein product is CASSTLAGGPTGELFF.

This chain uses TRBV5-4 with TRBJ2-7, with 14 nucleotides matching TRBD2. The V gene end was trimmed by 4 bases and the J gene end by 6 bases; junction bases not matched to a gene: 6. Per the germline V gene, CDR1 is SGHNT and CDR2 is YYREEE (reference sequence). The CDR3 has 15 residues. The CDR3 sequence: CASSPGLAGDPEQYF. The CDR3 DNA reads TGTGCCAGCAGCCCGGGACTAGCGGGAGATCCCGAGCAGTACTTC.

In regard to this clone: Other DNA sequences in the sample encode the same CDR3. V usage is TRBV11-2 and J usage is TRBJ2-7; D gene uncertain. From germline, CDR1 is SGHAT and CDR2 FQNNGV. The CDR3 extends over 14 amino acids. With 1 base removed from V and 1 base from J, the gap between germline ends came to 8 bases. The CDR3 DNA follows: TGTGCCAGCAGCTTAGTAGGCGGTTCCTACGAGCAGTACTTC. Protein sequence: CASSLVGGSYEQYF. Using reference TRBV11-2 and TRBJ2-7 for the parts outside the CDR3, the full variable domain is EAGVAQSPRYKIIEKRQSVAFWCNPISGHATLYWYQQILGQGPKLLIQFQNNGVVDDSQLPKDRFSAERLKGVDSTLKIQPAKLEDSAVYLCASSLVGGSYEQYFGPGTRLTVT.

This chain connects TRBV29-1 to TRBJ2-1; TRBD2 might be the D (7 bases). The V gene's germline CDR1 is SQVTM and CDR2 ANQGSEA. Deletions cut 4 bases from V and 0 bases from J, with 16 bases between. The CDR3 runs to 16 residues. The CDR3 nucleotides read TGCAGCGTTGGGGGACTACAGGGTGGCTCCTACAATGAGCAGTTCTTC. As protein: CSVGGLQGGSYNEQFF.

The genes are TRBV9 and TRBJ2-3; a weak D match, TRBD1 (6 bases). Trimming cost V 4 bases and J 2 bases, with 11 bases left between them. The germline CDR1 and CDR2 sequences are SGDLS and YYNGEE. The CDR3 has 14 amino acids. The CDR3 nucleotides are TGTGCCAGCAGCCCAGGGACACACACAGATACGCAGTATTTT. Translating it yields CASSPGTHTDTQYF.

V usage is TRBV30 and J usage is TRBJ1-1; the D gene is possibly TRBD1 (6 bases). The CDR3 has 16 residues. Germline V CDR1 and CDR2: GTSNPN, SVGIG (reference sequence). V dropped 6 bases and J dropped 6 bases, with 26 bases sitting between them. CDR3 sequence (DNA): TGTGCCTGCTCTAAGCTACCGCGGGGGGCTGAAGCTGAAGCTTTCTTT. Translation gives CACSKLPRGAEAEAFF.

As concerns this clone: Other DNA sequences within the sample encode an identical CDR3. V is TRBV2 and J is TRBJ1-2; tentative D call: TRBD1 (5 bases). Trimming removed 6 bases from V and 0 bases from J, with 5 bases in between. The CDR3 loop spans 12 amino acids. Germline loops: CDR1 SNHLY, CDR2 FYNNEI. The CDR3 DNA sequence: TGTGCCAGCAGCAGGGCTAACTATGGCTACACCTTC. Its protein is CASSRANYGYTF.

Comment on this clone: This specimen includes other DNA sequences encoding the same CDR3. V usage is TRBV6-5 and J usage is TRBJ2-7, with D maybe TRBD1 (5 bases). V dropped 0 bases and J dropped 7 bases, with 10 bases sitting between them. Germline V CDR1 and CDR2: MNHEY, SVGAGI. The CDR3 is 13 residues long. The CDR3 loop is CASSYSPPGEQYF. CDR3 bases: TGTGCCAGCAGTTACTCCCCCCCAGGGGAGCAGTACTTC.